This TCR beta chain came from a study of healthy donors' naive CD4 and CD8 T cells (dated by TCRdb to 2014 to 2015). Background on the whole study: Donors were chosen to span three age groups (20-25, 40-50 and 60-70 years, six each), with mean age roughly 47 and half female. Donors were HLA-typed by sequencing at HLA-A, -B, -C, -DRB1, -DQB1 and -DPB1 using the SBTexcellerator protocol, an ABI3130xl analyzer and SBTengine software. For TCR alpha, a new primer set was designed to cover all functional IMGT alpha gene variants, and all other steps followed the beta-chain workflow. To examine how TCR variation is linked to lineage commitment, the study sequenced rearranged TCR alpha and beta chains from naive CD4+ and CD8+ T cells. Peripheral blood mononuclear cells were obtained from approximately 17 unrelated, healthy individuals. The paper as a whole reports these results and caveats: The study did not directly address possible repertoire bias arising from homeostatic proliferation of naive T cells. Because alpha and beta chains were sequenced in bulk and could not be paired, combined chain effects were not evaluated. In both chains, CD4+ lineage was associated with a positively charged CDR3, and CD8+ lineage was associated with a negatively charged CDR3. Roughly 14% of the variance in CD4/CD8 propensity appeared to be explained jointly by V genes, J genes and CDR3 charge, in a largely additive manner. Bias between naive CD4+ and CD8+ cells was reportedly observed for most V and J gene segments, consistently across donors and independently of HLA genotype.

As regards this clonotype: The antigen it recognizes is unknown. No quality values exist for individual bases; no much larger clone is one base distant.

Cells with a CD4+CD8-CD45RO-CD45RA+ profile were isolated by FACS and defined as naive CD4+ T cells, and those with a CD8+CD4-CD45RA+CD27bright profile were defined as naive CD8+ T cells. Sorting used antibodies against CD4 (RPA-T4), CD8 (SK1), CD27 (O323), CD45RA (HI100) and CD45RO (UCHL1). Sequencing took place on a 454 GS FLX Titanium. TCR libraries were built from roughly 500 ng of total RNA with a previously published linear amplification protocol. Sequencing was carried out on the Roche/454 Genome Sequencer using Titanium chemistry. The source study handled its data this way. Over 75,000 rearranged TCR alpha transcripts were sequenced from 5 of the healthy donors. Duplicate transcripts were removed, and unique TCR clonotypes were defined by the CDR3 junction according to IMGT nomenclature. In R 2.13.0, logistic regression modeled CD4 versus CD8 status on V and J genes, adjusting for donor effects, with Bonferroni correction for multiple testing. TCRdb reprocessed the public reads (quality trimming at Q25 with fastp, clone calling with MiXCR) and kept in-frame beta chains. Each entry merges the rows of one CDR3 protein and shows their most common DNA and genes. TCRdb, rather than the study authors, made the V and J calls. The table for this sample lists some 190,000 distinct CDR3 sequences; around 74% of them were counted only once. The ten largest clones add up to 2% to 2.5% of the sample.

Sample: naive CD4+ and CD8+ T cells sorted from blood, pooled from several donors. According to the study, the label for this sample's cell subset or site signals: FACS-sorted naive CD4+ (CD45RO-CD45RA+) and naive CD8+ (CD45RA+CD27bright) T cells. This TCR was sampled from a pool of human donors in good health; the sample pools cells from several healthy donors.

Read as DNA, the sequence is TGCAGCGTTCTTCCTAACCCGAACTCCTACGAGCAGTACTTC. Its protein reads: CSVLPNPNSYEQYF. The chain couples TRBV29-1 to TRBJ2-7, with the D gene not clear enough to name. Sequences SQVTM (CDR1) and ANQGSEA (CDR2) are obtained from the germline V gene. Trimming costs V 5 bases and J 0 bases, and their ends lie 14 bases apart. The CDR3 measures 14 amino acids from cysteine to phenylalanine. Only the CDR3 DNA is retained, 42 bases long and in frame from the first base.